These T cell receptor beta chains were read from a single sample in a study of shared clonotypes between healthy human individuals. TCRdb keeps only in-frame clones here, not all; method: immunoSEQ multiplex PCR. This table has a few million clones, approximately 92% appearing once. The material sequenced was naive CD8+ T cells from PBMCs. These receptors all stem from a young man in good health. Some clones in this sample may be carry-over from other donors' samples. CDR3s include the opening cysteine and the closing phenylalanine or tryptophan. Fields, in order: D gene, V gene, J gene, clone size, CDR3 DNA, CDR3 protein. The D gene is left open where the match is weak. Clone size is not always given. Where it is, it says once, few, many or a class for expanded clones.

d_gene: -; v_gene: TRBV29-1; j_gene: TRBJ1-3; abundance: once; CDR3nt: TGCAGCGCCCTTGTACCGCTTAGCTCTGGAAACACCATATATTTT; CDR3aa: CSALVPLSSGNTIYF
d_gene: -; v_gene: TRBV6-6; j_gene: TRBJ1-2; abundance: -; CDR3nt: TGTGCCAGCACCTTCTCTAGGGGGGCTTCCTATGGCTACACCTTC; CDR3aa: CASTFSRGASYGYTF
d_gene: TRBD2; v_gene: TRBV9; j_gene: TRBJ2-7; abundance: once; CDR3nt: TGTGCCAGCAGTGGGTGGGCGGGGGACTACGAGCAGTACTTC; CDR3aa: CASSGWAGDYEQYF
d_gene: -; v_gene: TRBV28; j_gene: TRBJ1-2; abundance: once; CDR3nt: TGTGCCAGCAGGCGCACTAGCTATGGCTACACCTTC; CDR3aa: CASRRTSYGYTF
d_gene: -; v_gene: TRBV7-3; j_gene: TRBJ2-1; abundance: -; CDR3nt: TGTGCCAGCAGCCCCAGGAGGGACTCCTACAATGAGCAGTTCTTC; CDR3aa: CASSPRRDSYNEQFF
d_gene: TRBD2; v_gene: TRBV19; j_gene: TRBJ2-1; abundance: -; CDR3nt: TGTGCCAGTCTCGGGACTAGCGGGAGCTTGAATGAGCAGTTCTTC; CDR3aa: CASLGTSGSLNEQFF
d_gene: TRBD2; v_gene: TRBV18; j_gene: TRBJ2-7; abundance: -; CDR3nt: TGTGCCAGCTCGGGACTAGCGGGAGGCCCCCCTGGATACGAGCAGTACTTC; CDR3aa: CASSGLAGGPPGYEQYF
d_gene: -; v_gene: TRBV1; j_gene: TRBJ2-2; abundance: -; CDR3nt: TGCACCAGCAGCCAAGAGGGGGGCGAGGGATCGGTTACCGGGGAGCTGTTTTTT; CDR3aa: CTSSQEGGEGSVTGELFF
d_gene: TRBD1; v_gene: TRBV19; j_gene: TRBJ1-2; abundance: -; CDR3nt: TGTGCCAGTAGTATTAGGAGGGACAGCACGCCTTTTGGTGGCTACACCTTC; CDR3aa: CASSIRRDSTPFGGYTF
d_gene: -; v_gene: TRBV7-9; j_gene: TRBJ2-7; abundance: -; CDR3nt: TGTGCCAGCAGCCCCAGCGGCAACGAGCAGTACTTC; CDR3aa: CASSPSGNEQYF
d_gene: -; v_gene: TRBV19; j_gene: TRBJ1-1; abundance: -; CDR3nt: TGTGCCAGTAGTATAGCGGCAGGACTAAACACTGAAGCTTTCTTT; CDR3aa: CASSIAAGLNTEAFF
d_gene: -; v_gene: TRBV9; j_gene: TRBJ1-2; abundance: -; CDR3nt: TGTGCCAGCATGGGTGACTATGGCTACACCTTC; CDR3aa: CASMGDYGYTF
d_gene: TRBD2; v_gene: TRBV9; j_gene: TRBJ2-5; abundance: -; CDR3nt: TGTGCCAGCAGGGGCGATAGCGGGAGTGGAGAGACCCAGTACTTC; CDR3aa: CASRGDSGSGETQYF
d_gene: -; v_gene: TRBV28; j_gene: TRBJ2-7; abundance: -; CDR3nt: TGTGCCAGCAGCAACCCAGAGGAGACGAGCTCCTACGAGCAGTACTTC; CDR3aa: CASSNPEETSSYEQYF
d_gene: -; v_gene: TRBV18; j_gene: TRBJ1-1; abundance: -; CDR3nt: TGTGCCAGCTCACCCCCGGGGGGGGGCCCGAACACTGAAGCTTTCTTT; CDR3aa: CASSPPGGGPNTEAFF
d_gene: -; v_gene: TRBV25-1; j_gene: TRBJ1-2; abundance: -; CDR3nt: TGTGCCAGCAGTCCCTGGGGGGGGAACTATGGCTACACCTTC; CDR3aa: CASSPWGGNYGYTF
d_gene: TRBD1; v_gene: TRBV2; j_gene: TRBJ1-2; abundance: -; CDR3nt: TGTGCCAGCAGATGGACAGGGGGCGACTATGGCTACACCTTC; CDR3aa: CASRWTGGDYGYTF
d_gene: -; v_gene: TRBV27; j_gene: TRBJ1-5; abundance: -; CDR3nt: TGTGCCAGCAGCCTGACAGGCCTCAATCAGCCCCAGCATTTT; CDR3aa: CASSLTGLNQPQHF
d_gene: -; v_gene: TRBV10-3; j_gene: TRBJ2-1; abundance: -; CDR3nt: TGTGCCATCAGTGAGCCGGGACTGCCGAATGAGCAGTTCTTC; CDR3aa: CAISEPGLPNEQFF